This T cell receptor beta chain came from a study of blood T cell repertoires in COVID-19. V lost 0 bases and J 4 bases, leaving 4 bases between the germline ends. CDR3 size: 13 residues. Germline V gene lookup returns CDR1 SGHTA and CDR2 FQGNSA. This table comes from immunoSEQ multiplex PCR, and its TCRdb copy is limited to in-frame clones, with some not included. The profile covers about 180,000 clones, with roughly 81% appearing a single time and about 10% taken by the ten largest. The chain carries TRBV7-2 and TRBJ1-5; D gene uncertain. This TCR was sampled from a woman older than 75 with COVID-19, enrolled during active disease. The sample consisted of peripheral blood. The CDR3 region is CASSLAANQPQHF. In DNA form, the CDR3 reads TGTGCCAGCAGCTTAGCCGCGAATCAGCCCCAGCATTTT.